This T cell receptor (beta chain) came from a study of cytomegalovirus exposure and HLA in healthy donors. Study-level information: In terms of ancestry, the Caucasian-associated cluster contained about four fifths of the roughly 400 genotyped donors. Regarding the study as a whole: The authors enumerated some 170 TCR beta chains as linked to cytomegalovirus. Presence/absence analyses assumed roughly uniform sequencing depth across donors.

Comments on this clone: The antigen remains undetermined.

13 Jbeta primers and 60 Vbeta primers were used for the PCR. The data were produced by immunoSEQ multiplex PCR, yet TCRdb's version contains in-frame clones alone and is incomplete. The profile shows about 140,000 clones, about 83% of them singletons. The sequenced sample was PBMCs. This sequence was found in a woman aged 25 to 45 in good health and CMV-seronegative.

Written as DNA, the CDR3 is TGTGCTAGTGGTTTGGTACAGAAGGGGGGGGTCGGGAAGTATTTT. This translates into CASGLVQKGGVGKYF. The chain is built from TRBV12-5 and TRBJ2-3, with a possible D match to TRBD2 (7 bases). Germline V gene sequence: CDR1 LGHNT, CDR2 FRNRAP. CDR3 length equals 15 residues. Trimming left V 0 bases short and J 13 bases short, with 20 bases between. The complete variable domain, with remaining parts taken from reference TRBV12-5 and TRBJ2-3, reads DARVTQTPRHKVTEMGQEVTMRCQPILGHNTVFWYRQTMMQGLELLAYFRNRAPLDDSGMPKDRFSAEMPDATLATLKIQPSEPRDSAVYFCASGLVQKGGVGKYFGPGTRLTVL.